This record covers a single T cell receptor (beta chain). The antigen is unknown. These data come from a study of early stage breast cancer tumors. Study-wide context: Seven or eight ER+/PR+/HER2- tumors were invasive ductal; four were invasive lobular.

Findings and limits, study-wide: Blood repertoires resembled normal breast more than tumor. Most shared enriched TCRB sequences were commonly generated ones. Chain pairing and CD4, CD8 or FOXP3 expression were not captured.

The CDR3 has 14 amino acids. V lost 6 bases, J lost 3 bases, and 15 bases lay in between. Per germline, CDR1 ENHRY and CDR2 SYGVKD. Data came from immunoSEQ multiplex PCR; TCRdb stores just in-frame clones and leaves some out. The sample lists approximately 14,000 clones, about four fifths occurring once. The specimen was normal breast tissue next to the tumor. The receptor was isolated from a person aged 25-39 years with breast cancer. The chain joins TRBV10-3 to TRBJ2-7, with D possibly being TRBD1 or TRBD2 (6 bases each). In DNA, the CDR3 is TGTGCCATCAGAAGGGTAGAGGGGGGCTACGAGCAGTACTTC. Encoded protein: CAIRRVEGGYEQYF.